These 10 T cell receptor beta chains share one sample of origin, sequenced in a study of T cell responses to AZD1222 COVID-19 vaccine. Only in-frame clones appear in the TCRdb table, and some are missing; sequencing was by immunoSEQ multiplex PCR. The table records more than 140,000 clones, around nine tenths of them present only once. This sample comprised peripheral blood, obtained on day 0 of AZD1222 vaccination. These receptors originate from an adult in good health.

This chain connects TRBV7-9 to TRBJ1-2; weak D call: TRBD1 (5 bases). The germline V gene encodes CDR1 SEHNR and CDR2 FQNEAQ (reference sequence). The CDR3 runs 14 residues. V shed 5 bases and J shed 3 bases, with 13 bases lying between them. CDR3 region: CASSTGTGYYGYTF. The CDR3 coding sequence is TGTGCCAGCAGCACCGGGACGGGCTACTATGGCTACACCTTC.

Written as DNA, the CDR3 is TGTGCCAGCTCGACGGCAGGGGGCAGAGGGTCACCCCTCCACTTT. The encoded protein is CASSTAGGRGSPLHF. The rearrangement uses TRBV28 and TRBJ1-6; TRBD1 aligns across 8 bases. Germline V gene data show CDR1 as MDHEN and CDR2 as SYDVKM. This CDR3 region has 15 residues. The ends lost 8 bases at V and 10 bases at J; junction bases unmatched: 13. Full variable domain (remainder filled in from reference TRBV28 and TRBJ1-6): DVKVTQSSRYLVKRTGEKVFLECVQDMDHENMFWYRQDPGLGLRLIYFSYDVKMKEKGDIPEGYSVSREKKERFSLILESASTNQTSMYLCASSTAGGRGSPLHFGNGTRLTVT.

The gene calls are TRBV5-4 and TRBJ2-1; possibly TRBD2 for D (5 bases). This CDR3 has 15 amino acids. The germline V gene has CDR1 SGHNT and CDR2 YYREEE (reference sequence). With 4 bases removed from V and 15 bases from J, the gap between germline ends came to 26 bases. As DNA, the CDR3 is TGTGCCAGCAGCCTAGAACCGTCCCACCTAGCATTTCCGTTCTTC. It encodes CASSLEPSHLAFPFF.

J is TRBJ1-2 and V is TRBV28; possibly TRBD1 for D (5 bases). V was shortened by 7 bases and J by 4 bases, with 13 bases between the two germline ends. The CDR3 is 13 residues long. CDR1 is MDHEN, CDR2 SYDVKM, per germline. The CDR3 region has the DNA TGTGCCAGCACCCACGGGGGGGGCTATGGCTACACCTTC. Its protein product is CASTHGGGYGYTF.

J is TRBJ2-1 and V is TRBV7-3, with 11 nucleotides matching TRBD1. Looked up from germline, CDR1 is SGHTA and CDR2 is FQGTGA. CDR3 size: 16 residues. The junction had 7 bases not matched to a gene; V was cut back by 0 bases and J by 9 bases. In DNA, the CDR3 is TGTGCCAGCAGCTTAACGCTGGGGACAGGGGGGAGTGAGCAGTTCTTC. Translation gives CASSLTLGTGGSEQFF.

V gene TRBV28 combines with J gene TRBJ2-1; 11 bases line up with TRBD2. The CDR3 loop spans 15 amino acids. Germline trimming cut 6 bases from V and 6 bases from J; bases unmatched to any gene: 7. Germline assignment: CDR1 MDHEN and CDR2 SYDVKM. Here the CDR3 DNA reads TGTGCCAGCAGACTTGGGACTAGCGGAGGCAATGAGCAGTTCTTC. Encoded protein: CASRLGTSGGNEQFF.

V gene TRBV5-1 combines with J gene TRBJ2-7; perhaps TRBD2 as D (6 bases). The CDR3 is 14 residues long. Trimming shortened V by 0 bases and J by 6 bases, and 13 bases separated the two germline ends. Germline V gene data show CDR1 as SGHRS and CDR2 as YFSETQ. Written as DNA, the CDR3 is TGCGCCAGCAGCTTGGGGGACTTCGCTTCCGAGCAGTACTTC. Its translation is CASSLGDFASEQYF.

The J gene is TRBJ2-4, the V gene TRBV5-4; no definite D call. Trimming cost V 5 bases and J 7 bases, with 1 base left between them. CDR1 and CDR2 (germline): SGHNT, YYREEE (reference sequence). The CDR3 is 9 residues long. In DNA, the CDR3 is TGTGCCAGCAGGAACATTCAGTACTTC. It codes for CASRNIQYF.

The CDR3 sequence: CASSRETGALIEQYF. For the CDR3, the DNA is TGTGCCAGCAGTCGGGAGACAGGGGCCCTCATCGAGCAGTACTTC. The gene calls are TRBV28 and TRBJ2-7; 8 bases are a match to TRBD1. The V gene's germline CDR1 is MDHEN and CDR2 SYDVKM. The trim removed 5 bases at V and 6 bases at J, leaving 12 bases unmatched. The CDR3 is 15 residues long.

The rearrangement links TRBV7-3 to TRBJ2-3; D assignment may be TRBD1 or TRBD2 (6 bases each). V was cut by 8 bases and J by 6 bases, with 21 bases left in between. Germline V gene sequence: CDR1 SGHTA, CDR2 FQGTGA. The CDR3 length is 15 residues. The CDR3 bases are TGTGCCAGCTCTCCGGGGGCTGGTTCCCACGATACGCAGTATTTT. Amino acid sequence: CASSPGAGSHDTQYF. Based on the CDR3 plus reference TRBV7-3 and TRBJ2-3, the full variable domain is GAGVSQTPSNKVTEKGKYVELRCDPISGHTALYWYRQSLGQGPEFLIYFQGTGAADDSGLPNDRFFAVRPEGSVSTLKIQRTERGDSAVYLCASSPGAGSHDTQYFGPGTRLTVL.